Listed below are T cell receptor beta chains from one sample, sequenced in a study of OX40 agonist ivuxolimab in advanced cancers. Profiling relied on immunoSEQ multiplex PCR, and the TCRdb table lists in-frame clones only, not all of them. The sample comprises 55,000 to 70,000 clones, 85% to 90% of which are singletons, and about 1.2% rests with the top ten. The material sequenced was CD4+ or CD8+ T cells sorted from blood, taken in a trial of the OX40 agonist ivuxolimab. These receptors all come from an adult with an advanced solid tumor such as melanoma, head and neck, liver or kidney cancer. Each CDR3 is given with its conserved first and last residue. A D gene is named only where the DNA matches it firmly. Not every row has a clone size; where given, it reads once, few, many or a size class.

j_gene: TRBJ1-5; abundance: NA; d_gene: NA; v_gene: TRBV7-2; CDR3nt: TGTGCCAGCAGCTTAGCGGGGATTAGCAATCAGCCCCAGCATTTT; CDR3aa: CASSLAGISNQPQHF
j_gene: TRBJ1-2; abundance: NA; d_gene: NA; v_gene: TRBV18; CDR3nt: TGTGCCAGCTCACCAGGGTTTGACATCTATGGCTACACCTTC; CDR3aa: CASSPGFDIYGYTF
j_gene: TRBJ1-1; abundance: NA; d_gene: NA; v_gene: TRBV18; CDR3nt: TGTGCCAGCTTCGCGACTTCTCCACCGAACACTGAAGCTTTCTTT; CDR3aa: CASFATSPPNTEAFF
j_gene: TRBJ1-2; abundance: NA; d_gene: TRBD1; v_gene: TRBV6-1; CDR3nt: TGTGCCAGCAGGACAGAGACAGGGCATGGCTACACCTTC; CDR3aa: CASRTETGHGYTF
j_gene: TRBJ2-7; abundance: NA; d_gene: TRBD1; v_gene: TRBV5-1; CDR3nt: TGCGCCAGCAGCTTGGGTCCCGGGACAGGGATCAACGAGCAGTACTTC; CDR3aa: CASSLGPGTGINEQYF
j_gene: TRBJ2-3; abundance: NA; d_gene: TRBD2; v_gene: TRBV11-2; CDR3nt: TGTGCCAGCAGCTTTAGGCTGCGGGGGAACGCAGATACGCAGTATTTT; CDR3aa: CASSFRLRGNADTQYF
j_gene: TRBJ1-2; abundance: few; d_gene: NA; v_gene: TRBV2; CDR3nt: TGTGCCAGCGCCAGGGATGACTATGGCTACACCTTC; CDR3aa: CASARDDYGYTF
j_gene: TRBJ2-2; abundance: NA; d_gene: TRBD1; v_gene: TRBV5-1; CDR3nt: TGCGCCAGCAGCTCGGGACAGGGGGTGAACACCGGGGAGCTGTTTTTT; CDR3aa: CASSSGQGVNTGELFF
j_gene: TRBJ2-1; abundance: NA; d_gene: TRBD1; v_gene: TRBV18; CDR3nt: TGTGCCAGCTCTCCCAGGACAGGGATCATCTTGCAGTTCTTC; CDR3aa: CASSPRTGIILQFF
j_gene: TRBJ2-3; abundance: NA; d_gene: NA; v_gene: TRBV19; CDR3nt: TGTGCCAGTACGGGCAGGGTTTTCACAGATACGCAGTATTTT; CDR3aa: CASTGRVFTDTQYF
j_gene: TRBJ1-6; abundance: once; d_gene: NA; v_gene: TRBV9; CDR3nt: TGTGCCAGCAGCGTAGGGGGCGGCGGCAATTCACCCCTCCACTTT; CDR3aa: CASSVGGGGNSPLHF
j_gene: TRBJ1-4; abundance: NA; d_gene: NA; v_gene: TRBV12-5; CDR3nt: TGTGCTAGTGGTTTGGTGGGGGGGGCAGTCCGCACTAATGAAAAACTGTTTTTT; CDR3aa: CASGLVGGAVRTNEKLFF
j_gene: TRBJ1-3; abundance: NA; d_gene: TRBD1; v_gene: TRBV23-1; CDR3nt: TGCGCCAGCAGTCATCGGGACAGGGGGCGGGGGAGCTCTGGAAACACCATATATTTT; CDR3aa: CASSHRDRGRGSSGNTIYF
j_gene: TRBJ2-2; abundance: NA; d_gene: NA; v_gene: TRBV13; CDR3nt: TGTGCCAGCGGCATCCTCGGAGGGGGACGGACCGGGGAGCTGTTTTTT; CDR3aa: CASGILGGGRTGELFF
j_gene: TRBJ2-1; abundance: NA; d_gene: TRBD2; v_gene: TRBV25-1; CDR3nt: TGTGCCAGCAAAGCGGCGGGGGGGCGATATGAGCAGTTCTTC; CDR3aa: CASKAAGGRYEQFF
j_gene: TRBJ2-3; abundance: NA; d_gene: TRBD2; v_gene: TRBV25-1; CDR3nt: TGTGCCAGCAGTGTCCGGGGGGGCACAGATACGCAGTATTTT; CDR3aa: CASSVRGGTDTQYF
j_gene: TRBJ1-3; abundance: once; d_gene: NA; v_gene: TRBV5-1; CDR3nt: TGCGCCAGCAGCTTGGTTACAGGCCGCTCGGGAAACACCATATATTTT; CDR3aa: CASSLVTGRSGNTIYF
j_gene: TRBJ2-3; abundance: NA; d_gene: NA; v_gene: TRBV4-1; CDR3nt: TGCGCCAGCAGCCAAGTTGTCTCGCTCGGATCCACAGATACGCAGTATTTT; CDR3aa: CASSQVVSLGSTDTQYF
j_gene: TRBJ2-7; abundance: NA; d_gene: TRBD2; v_gene: TRBV29-1; CDR3nt: TGCAGCGTGGCCGGGGGGGGCGAGCAGTACTTC; CDR3aa: CSVAGGGEQYF
j_gene: TRBJ2-7; abundance: NA; d_gene: NA; v_gene: TRBV6-1; CDR3nt: TGTGCCAGCAGTGGTCCGCGGGAGCAGTACTTC; CDR3aa: CASSGPREQYF
j_gene: TRBJ1-4; abundance: NA; d_gene: TRBD1; v_gene: TRBV6-5; CDR3nt: TGTGCCAGCAGATCAGGGGGTTATAATGAAAAACTGTTTTTT; CDR3aa: CASRSGGYNEKLFF
j_gene: TRBJ1-1; abundance: NA; d_gene: TRBD1; v_gene: TRBV18; CDR3nt: TGTGCCAGCTCACCGCTGGGACAGGGGGCTTACACTGAAGCTTTCTTT; CDR3aa: CASSPLGQGAYTEAFF
j_gene: TRBJ1-1; abundance: once; d_gene: NA; v_gene: TRBV19; CDR3nt: TGTGCCAGTAGTATACGGGGGCAATTTATGAACACTGAAGCTTTCTTT; CDR3aa: CASSIRGQFMNTEAFF
j_gene: TRBJ2-7; abundance: NA; d_gene: TRBD2; v_gene: TRBV4-1; CDR3nt: TGCGCCAGCAGCCAAGTACTAGCGGGGAACTACGAGCAGTACTTC; CDR3aa: CASSQVLAGNYEQYF
j_gene: TRBJ1-6; abundance: NA; d_gene: NA; v_gene: TRBV5-1; CDR3nt: TGCGCCAGCAGCTTCCGGGGTGCTAATTCACCCCTCCACTTT; CDR3aa: CASSFRGANSPLHF
j_gene: TRBJ2-7; abundance: NA; d_gene: TRBD2; v_gene: TRBV19; CDR3nt: TGTGCCAGTAGTCGAGCGGGGGGGCCATCCTACGAGCAGTACTTC; CDR3aa: CASSRAGGPSYEQYF
j_gene: TRBJ1-2; abundance: NA; d_gene: TRBD1; v_gene: TRBV6-1; CDR3nt: TGTGCCAGCAGTGTTCTTCCCGGACAGGGGTCCTATGGCTACACCTTC; CDR3aa: CASSVLPGQGSYGYTF
j_gene: TRBJ2-1; abundance: NA; d_gene: NA; v_gene: TRBV11-2; CDR3nt: TGTGCCAGCAGCTCGCGGGCCGAGACTTTGGGAAATGAGCAGTTCTTC; CDR3aa: CASSSRAETLGNEQFF
j_gene: TRBJ1-5; abundance: NA; d_gene: TRBD1; v_gene: TRBV2; CDR3nt: TGTGCCAGCAGTGTTGTGACAGGGCTCTATAGCAATCAGCCCCAGCATTTT; CDR3aa: CASSVVTGLYSNQPQHF
j_gene: TRBJ2-1; abundance: NA; d_gene: NA; v_gene: TRBV6-1; CDR3nt: TGTGCCAGCAGTGAGGGACTTGGGCAGTTCTTC; CDR3aa: CASSEGLGQFF
j_gene: TRBJ1-2; abundance: NA; d_gene: NA; v_gene: TRBV6-1; CDR3nt: TGTGCCAGCAGTGAAGTCTCCGGCCGAGGGGTTCCCTATGGCTACACCTTC; CDR3aa: CASSEVSGRGVPYGYTF
j_gene: TRBJ2-7; abundance: few; d_gene: NA; v_gene: TRBV7-8; CDR3nt: TGTGCCAGCAGCTCGGGACCCGGCTACGAGCAGTACTTC; CDR3aa: CASSSGPGYEQYF
j_gene: TRBJ1-2; abundance: NA; d_gene: NA; v_gene: TRBV7-9; CDR3nt: TGTGCCAGCAGCTGGGACCACTATGGCTACACCTTC; CDR3aa: CASSWDHYGYTF
j_gene: TRBJ2-3; abundance: NA; d_gene: NA; v_gene: TRBV2; CDR3nt: TGTGCCAGCAGTTGGGGACTCTCTAGCACAGATACGCAGTATTTT; CDR3aa: CASSWGLSSTDTQYF
j_gene: TRBJ1-4; abundance: NA; d_gene: NA; v_gene: TRBV6-6; CDR3nt: TGTGCCAGCAGAGGCCCCGGGGGGTATAATGAAAAACTGTTTTTT; CDR3aa: CASRGPGGYNEKLFF
j_gene: TRBJ2-2; abundance: few; d_gene: NA; v_gene: TRBV5-6; CDR3nt: TGTGCCAGCAGGTTCGCCGGGCGTAACACCGGGGAGCTGTTTTTT; CDR3aa: CASRFAGRNTGELFF
j_gene: TRBJ1-2; abundance: NA; d_gene: NA; v_gene: TRBV9; CDR3nt: TGTGCCAGCAGCCCCGGTGGGAACAGAGTTTCTAACTATGGCTACACCTTC; CDR3aa: CASSPGGNRVSNYGYTF
j_gene: TRBJ1-1; abundance: NA; d_gene: NA; v_gene: TRBV7-2; CDR3nt: TGTGCCAGCAGCTTAAATCCTCGGGGCACTGAAGCTTTCTTT; CDR3aa: CASSLNPRGTEAFF
j_gene: TRBJ2-7; abundance: NA; d_gene: TRBD1; v_gene: TRBV7-9; CDR3nt: TGTGCCAGCAGCCCCTGGGACAGCTCCTACGAGCAGTACTTC; CDR3aa: CASSPWDSSYEQYF
j_gene: TRBJ2-7; abundance: NA; d_gene: TRBD2; v_gene: TRBV18; CDR3nt: TGTGCCAGCTCACCACAAGGCCCTACCGGGACTAGCTACTACGAGCAGTACTTC; CDR3aa: CASSPQGPTGTSYYEQYF
j_gene: TRBJ2-1; abundance: NA; d_gene: NA; v_gene: TRBV11-2; CDR3nt: TGTGCCAGCAGCCAAATCACGGGCAGAACCAATGAGCAGTTCTTC; CDR3aa: CASSQITGRTNEQFF
j_gene: TRBJ1-2; abundance: NA; d_gene: NA; v_gene: TRBV27; CDR3nt: TGTGCCAGCAGGACAGGCAGAAGAGGCTACACCTTC; CDR3aa: CASRTGRRGYTF
j_gene: TRBJ2-3; abundance: NA; d_gene: NA; v_gene: TRBV7-2; CDR3nt: TGTGCCAGCAGCTTACTTCCCCAGGGGTTATCCACAGATACGCAGTATTTT; CDR3aa: CASSLLPQGLSTDTQYF
j_gene: TRBJ2-2; abundance: NA; d_gene: NA; v_gene: TRBV18; CDR3nt: TGTGCCAGCTCGGAGGCAACGAACACCGGGGAGCTGTTTTTT; CDR3aa: CASSEATNTGELFF